Below, 9 T cell receptor beta chains from the same sample are listed, as sequenced in a study of radiation and T cells in renal cell carcinoma. Here immunoSEQ multiplex PCR was the method, and the copy in TCRdb shows in-frame clones only, minus some. The sample has some 140,000 clones; nearly 90% are singletons. Time point given: baseline pretreatment blood. Described treatment: 15 Gy SBRT to primary tumor, nephrectomy 4 weeks later. The sample in question was blood, obtained from a patient whose treatment included radiotherapy and nephrectomy. All receptors come from a woman aged 45-65 years with renal cell carcinoma.

The chain links TRBV10-3 to TRBJ2-2; 9 bases are shared with TRBD2. V shed 3 bases, J shed 3 bases, and the junction held 2 bases outside the gene matches. Germline CDR1 ENHRY, CDR2 SYGVKD. CDR3 length: 15 residues. CDR3 protein: CAISEGGGDTGELFF. The CDR3 nucleotides are TGTGCCATCAGTGAAGGCGGGGGGGACACCGGGGAGCTGTTTTTT.

About this clone itself: The same CDR3 is also encoded by other DNA sequences in this sample. This chain links TRBV2 with TRBJ2-7; the D gene is possibly TRBD1 (5 bases). This CDR3 is 14 amino acids long. V shed 4 bases and J shed 2 bases, with 12 bases lying between them. The germline V gene has CDR1 SNHLY and CDR2 FYNNEI. The CDR3 loop reads CASSALQGPYEQYF. In DNA, the CDR3 is TGTGCCAGCAGTGCCCTGCAGGGTCCCTACGAGCAGTACTTC.

A few counts support this clone. The chain employs TRBV13 and TRBJ1-1, with D maybe TRBD1 (6 bases). The germline V gene has CDR1 PRHDT and CDR2 FYEKMQ (reference sequence). This CDR3 spans 14 amino acids. V was shortened by 2 bases and J by 2 bases, with 9 bases between the two germline ends. CDR3: CASSLTGLNTEAFF. The CDR3 DNA sequence: TGTGCCAGCAGCTTAACAGGGCTTAACACTGAAGCTTTCTTT.

The rearrangement joins TRBV5-1 to TRBJ1-2; TRBD1 matches 7 bases. This CDR3 region has 15 residues. V shed 0 bases and J 3 bases; nucleotides not matched to a gene: 5. Germline CDR1 and CDR2: SGHRS and YFSETQ. The CDR3 loop reads CASSLAPRGDYGYTF. Written as DNA, the CDR3 is TGCGCCAGCAGCTTGGCGCCCAGGGGGGACTATGGCTACACCTTC.

V is TRBV29-1 and J is TRBJ2-5; D not certain. V was trimmed by 4 bases and J by 0 bases, leaving 21 bases between them. In germline, CDR1 is SQVTM, CDR2 ANQGSEA. The length of the CDR3 is 17 residues. CDR3 loop: CSVGWSLAKINQETQYF. The CDR3 region has the DNA TGCAGCGTTGGTTGGAGCTTGGCTAAAATAAACCAAGAGACCCAGTACTTC.

The chain recombines TRBV19 with TRBJ2-7; D unclear. Germline lookup yields CDR1 LNHDA and CDR2 SQIVND (reference sequence). This CDR3 is built from 15 residues. The V gene lost 3 bases and the J gene lost 5 bases, with 17 bases spanning the gap. CDR3 in amino acids: CASSMAHLVAHEQYF. The CDR3 coding sequence is TGTGCCAGTAGTATGGCGCACCTAGTCGCCCACGAGCAGTACTTC.

The chain uses TRBV6-5 and TRBJ2-5, with a tentative D call TRBD1 (6 bases). The CDR3 is 14 residues long. Germline CDR1 and CDR2: MNHEY and SVGAGI. V shed 2 bases and J shed 1 base, with 8 bases lying between them. CDR3: CASSYGTFQETQYF. The CDR3 DNA reads TGTGCCAGCAGTTACGGGACATTCCAAGAGACCCAGTACTTC.

This clone was picked up a small number of times. The chain links TRBV19 to TRBJ1-5; TRBD1 agrees at 11 bases. V lost 6 bases and J lost 5; bases outside the gene matches: 3. Germline lookup yields CDR1 LNHDA and CDR2 SQIVND (reference sequence). The CDR3 is 14 amino acids. CDR3 nucleotides: TGTGCCAGTAGCCCGGGACAGGGGGATCAGCCCCAGCATTTT. Translation: CASSPGQGDQPQHF.

This chain links TRBV5-1 with TRBJ1-1, with 7 bases lining up with TRBD1. The J segment lost 2 bases and the V segment lost 5 bases, leaving 9 bases of the junction unmatched. From germline, CDR1 is SGHRS and CDR2 YFSETQ. This CDR3 comprises 15 residues. The CDR3 spells CASSLQGIGNTEAFF. As DNA, the CDR3 is TGCGCCAGCAGTCTACAGGGGATAGGAAACACTGAAGCTTTCTTT.